This T cell receptor beta chain came from a study of blood T cells in healthy people across ages. In the study overall: When template switching was applied, about one barcoded beta molecule was captured per two T cells.

A sample-barcoded 5' primer and a J-beta primer mix were used in a second PCR of about 6 to 12 cycles. Carrying 12 random nucleotides, a template-switch adaptor labeled each individual cDNA molecule. TCRdb independently ran MiXCR on the 5' RACE reads; one entry per CDR3 protein. There are about 640,000 distinct CDR3 sequences in the sample; 45% to 65% occur only once, and more than 35% lies in the top ten. Findings and caveats of the study: Shifts in expanded clonotypes may have been confounded by donor CMV status, which was unknown.

Extraction of total RNA produced a minimum of 5.5 micrograms from each sample. The CDR3 is made up of 14 amino acids. Per the germline V gene, CDR1 is SGHRS and CDR2 is YFSETQ. Trimming at V came to 0 bases and at J to 5 bases, leaving 4 bases not matched to a gene. Comment on this clonotype: Antigen: not known.

The sequence came from a man between 60 and 75 years old in good health. This sequence joins TRBV5-1 and TRBJ2-5; TRBD1 matches at 7 bases. Sequencing was carried out using blood. This chain's CDR3 is CASSLETTGETQYF. The CDR3 DNA is TGCGCCAGCAGCTTGGAAACGACAGGGGAGACCCAGTACTTC.